This TCR beta chain was documented in a study of identical twins. MiXCR, applied by TCRdb to the 5' RACE reads, yields one record per CDR3 protein. Of 1.5 million to 2 million distinct CDR3 sequences listed, 25% to 35% are singletons. With V trimmed by 2 bases and J by 4 bases, 14 bases remained unmatched. Germline V lookup: CDR1 MGHRA, CDR2 YSYEKL. The CDR3 covers 19 residues. All donors comprised healthy Caucasians. This chain uses TRBV4-1 with TRBJ2-1, with TRBD1 matching 10 bases. The receptor was derived from a newborn girl in good health. Sequenced material: cord blood. This CDR3 is CASSQHGTGDFLPYNEQFF. Here the CDR3 DNA reads TGCGCCAGCAGCCAACACGGGACAGGGGACTTTTTGCCTTACAATGAGCAGTTCTTC.